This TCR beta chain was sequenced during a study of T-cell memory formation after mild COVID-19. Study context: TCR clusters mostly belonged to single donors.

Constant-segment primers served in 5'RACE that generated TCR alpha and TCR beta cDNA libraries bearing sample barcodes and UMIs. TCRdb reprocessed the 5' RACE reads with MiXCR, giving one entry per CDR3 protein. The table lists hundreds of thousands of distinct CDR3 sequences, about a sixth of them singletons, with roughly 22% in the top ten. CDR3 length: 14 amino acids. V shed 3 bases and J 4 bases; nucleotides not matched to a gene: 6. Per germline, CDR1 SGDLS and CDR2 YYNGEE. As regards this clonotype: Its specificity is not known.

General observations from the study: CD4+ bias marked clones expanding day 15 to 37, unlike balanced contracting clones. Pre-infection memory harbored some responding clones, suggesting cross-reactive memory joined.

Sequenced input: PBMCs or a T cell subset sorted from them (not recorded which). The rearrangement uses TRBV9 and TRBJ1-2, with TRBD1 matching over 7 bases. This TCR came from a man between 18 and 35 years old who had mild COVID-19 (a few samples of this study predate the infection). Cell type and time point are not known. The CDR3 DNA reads TGTGCCAGCAGCGCAACAGGGGAGGTCTATGGCTACACCTTC. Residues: CASSATGEVYGYTF.